Listed below are T cell receptor beta chains from one sample, sequenced in a study of T cells in Graves' hyperthyroidism and ophthalmopathy. TCRdb re-called the multiplex PCR reads with MiXCR, one entry per CDR3 protein. The sample holds 660,000 or so distinct CDR3 sequences, around 21% seen once. Material: blood. The receptors shown here come from a man aged 25-45 years with Graves' ophthalmopathy. The CDR3 runs from the conserved cysteine through the conserved F or W. The order of the fields is V gene, clone size, D gene, J gene, CDR3 protein, CDR3 DNA. A D gene is named only where the DNA matches it firmly. Expanded clones are given a class, and other clones once, few, many or no size at all.

v_gene: TRBV9; abundance: many; d_gene: .; j_gene: TRBJ2-3; CDR3aa: CASSVAGGGTDTQYF; CDR3nt: TGTGCCAGCTCGGTGGCCGGAGGGGGCACAGATACGCAGTATTTT
v_gene: TRBV7-2; abundance: many; d_gene: .; j_gene: TRBJ1-2; CDR3aa: CASSLGVGVYGYTF; CDR3nt: TGTGCCAGCAGCTTAGGTGTCGGGGTCTATGGCTACACCTTC
v_gene: TRBV29-1; abundance: once; d_gene: TRBD1; j_gene: TRBJ2-7; CDR3aa: CSVDLFGQGANEQYF; CDR3nt: TGCAGCGTTGATCTTTTCGGACAGGGGGCCAACGAGCAGTACTTC
v_gene: TRBV10-2; abundance: .; d_gene: .; j_gene: TRBJ1-6; CDR3aa: CASSAGLNSPLHF; CDR3nt: TGCGCCAGCAGTGCTGGCCTCAATTCACCCCTCCACTTT
v_gene: TRBV28; abundance: .; d_gene: .; j_gene: TRBJ2-1; CDR3aa: CASSLLDRDYNEQFF; CDR3nt: TGTGCCAGCAGTTTACTCGACCGGGACTACAATGAGCAGTTCTTC
v_gene: TRBV28; abundance: many; d_gene: TRBD1; j_gene: TRBJ2-1; CDR3aa: CASIAPGQGYNEQFF; CDR3nt: TGTGCCAGCATTGCCCCGGGACAGGGGTACAATGAGCAGTTCTTC
v_gene: TRBV10-2; abundance: few; d_gene: .; j_gene: TRBJ1-2; CDR3aa: CASSEVRQPF; CDR3nt: TGCGCCAGCAGTGAGGTCAGGCAGCCCTTC
v_gene: TRBV7-9; abundance: few; d_gene: .; j_gene: TRBJ1-6; CDR3aa: CASSLGELRTSPLHF; CDR3nt: TGTGCCAGCAGCTTAGGGGAACTTAGGACTTCACCCCTCCACTTT
v_gene: TRBV2; abundance: few; d_gene: TRBD1; j_gene: TRBJ2-2; CDR3aa: CASKVEQGATGELFF; CDR3nt: TGTGCCAGCAAAGTGGAACAGGGGGCAACCGGGGAGCTGTTTTTT
v_gene: TRBV28; abundance: .; d_gene: TRBD2; j_gene: TRBJ2-5; CDR3aa: CASSVAGVGQETQYF; CDR3nt: TGTGCCAGCAGTGTAGCGGGAGTCGGGCAAGAGACCCAGTACTTC
v_gene: TRBV2; abundance: many; d_gene: .; j_gene: TRBJ1-2; CDR3aa: CASSTRSILSGYTF; CDR3nt: TGTGCCAGCAGTACGCGTTCAATCCTCTCTGGCTACACCTTC